These 3 T cell receptor beta chains came from one sample sequenced in a study of response to subunit inactivated influenza vaccine. TCRdb analysed the RT-PCR reads with MiXCR anew, one entry per CDR3 protein. The sample contains a few hundred thousand distinct CDR3 sequences, 11% to 15% of which appear only once. The sample consisted of PBMCs from blood, taken 11 to 12 days after vaccination. The receptors shown here come from a man aged 45-60 years who received an inactivated influenza vaccine.

There are a few counts of this clonotype. The V call is TRBV4-2, the J call TRBJ2-7; 7 bases are shared with TRBD2. The CDR3 covers 15 residues. The germline gives CDR1 LGHNA, CDR2 YNFKEQ. Losses at the gene ends were 0 bases for V and 6 bases for J; bases not matched to a gene: 8. CDR3 sequence reads: CASSQDLGREGEQYF. The CDR3 DNA is TGTGCCAGCAGCCAAGATCTTGGGAGGGAGGGCGAGCAGTACTTC.

This clonotype was picked up a small number of times. The V and J genes are TRBV6-1 and TRBJ1-4, with 10 bases aligning to TRBD1. With 5 bases clipped from V and 7 bases from J, the junction kept 7 bases outside the gene matches. Germline CDR1 MNHNS, CDR2 SASEGT. The CDR3 length is 15 residues. The DNA of the CDR3 is TGTGCCAGCAGTCTGATCCGGGACAGGGGTGAAAAACTGTTTTTT. As protein: CASSLIRDRGEKLFF.

The chain is built from TRBV12-3 or TRBV12-4 and TRBJ1-5; maybe TRBD1 (6 bases). The V end lost 2 bases, the J end lost 4 bases, and 12 bases lay between the germline ends. This CDR3 contains 15 residues. CDR3 sequence: CASSLLGRGNQPQHF. The CDR3, as DNA: TGTGCCAGCAGTTTACTGGGCAGGGGAAATCAGCCCCAGCATTTT.